The 30 T cell receptor beta chains reported below all come from one sample, sequenced in a study of identical twins. From the 5' RACE reads, TCRdb called clonotypes with MiXCR, one entry per CDR3 protein. This table holds 410,000 or so distinct CDR3 sequences, roughly 18% found once. The sequenced sample consisted of naive T cells sorted from blood. These receptor sequences come from a man aged 45-65 years in good health.

This clonotype was counted a few times. The V gene is TRBV3-1, the J gene TRBJ1-6; no reliable D call. Germline assignment: CDR1 LGHDT and CDR2 YNNKEL (reference sequence). Between the trimmed V and J ends, which lost 0 bases and 10 bases, there was a span of 7 bases. The CDR3 spans 13 residues. The CDR3 sequence is CASSQDAESPLHF. In DNA, the CDR3 is TGTGCCAGCAGCCAAGACGCGGAATCACCCCTCCACTTT. The complete variable domain, with remaining parts taken from reference TRBV3-1 and TRBJ1-6, reads DTAVSQTPKYLVTQMGNDKSIKCEQNLGHDTMYWYKQDSKKFLKIMFSYNNKELIINETVPNRFSPKSPDKAHLNLHINSLELGDSAVYFCASSQDAESPLHFGNGTRLTVT.

The genes are TRBV20-1 and TRBJ2-1; 7 nucleotides match TRBD1. This CDR3 spans 14 amino acids. The V segment lost 3 bases and the J segment 6 bases; nucleotides outside the gene matches: 8. CDR1 and CDR2 (germline): DFQATT, SNEGSKA (reference sequence). Here the CDR3 reads CSASRGQGVNEQFF. The CDR3 bases are TGCAGTGCTAGTAGGGGGCAGGGTGTCAATGAGCAGTTCTTC.

The rearrangement links TRBV2 to TRBJ2-3; 9 bases line up with TRBD1. This CDR3 contains 15 residues. Trimming cost V 6 bases and J 1 base; bases outside gene matches: 5. Germline CDR1 is SNHLY and CDR2 is FYNNEI. In DNA, the CDR3 is TGTGCCAGCAGCAGAACAGGGGGCCGCACAGATACGCAGTATTTT. Translated: CASSRTGGRTDTQYF.

The chain joins TRBV5-1 to TRBJ2-1; 8 bases align to TRBD2. The CDR3 covers 17 residues. The V and J ends lost 4 bases and 0 bases, in that order; junction bases with no gene match: 9. CDR1 is SGHRS and CDR2 is YFSETQ in the germline V gene. The CDR3 here is CASSAVPGGYSYNEQFF. The CDR3 DNA is TGCGCCAGCAGCGCCGTACCGGGGGGGTACTCCTACAATGAGCAGTTCTTC.

The J gene is TRBJ2-1, the V gene TRBV20-1, with a weak D call TRBD2 (6 bases). The CDR3 covers 14 residues. Germline CDR1 DFQATT, CDR2 SNEGSKA (reference sequence). V was shortened by 5 bases and J by 2 bases, with 13 bases between the two germline ends. This CDR3 is CSAQYGGPYNEQFF. In DNA form, the CDR3 reads TGCAGTGCTCAGTACGGGGGTCCCTACAATGAGCAGTTCTTC.

This clonotype has more than one count but fewer than ten. The CDR3 here is CASRNRANNEQFF. The CDR3 nucleotides are TGTGCCAGCAGGAACCGGGCCAACAATGAGCAGTTCTTC. The rearrangement uses TRBV7-9 and TRBJ2-1; no definite D call. Germline V lookup: CDR1 SEHNR, CDR2 FQNEAQ (reference sequence). The CDR3 spans 13 residues. Trimming took off 6 bases at V and 5 bases at J, with 11 bases between the two ends.

This clonotype turned up a few times. The chain recombines TRBV19 with TRBJ1-5; D is uncertain. Trimming removed 3 bases from V and 8 bases from J, with 11 bases in between. This CDR3 spans 13 amino acids. Germline lookup yields CDR1 LNHDA and CDR2 SQIVND (reference sequence). This CDR3 is CASSINPAEPQHF. For the CDR3, the DNA is TGTGCCAGTAGTATCAACCCCGCGGAGCCCCAGCATTTT.

This clonotype occurred many times. The CDR3 sequence: CASSLSGLGINEQFF. In DNA form, the CDR3 reads TGTGCCAGCAGCTTAAGCGGACTAGGGATAAATGAGCAGTTCTTC. The V call is TRBV11-3, the J call TRBJ2-1, with 7 bases identical to TRBD2. The CDR3 runs to 15 residues. Trimming at V came to 2 bases and at J to 7 bases, leaving 8 bases not matched to a gene. Germline V CDR1 and CDR2: SGHNT, YENEEA. Based on the CDR3 plus reference TRBV11-3 and TRBJ2-1, the full variable domain is EAGVVQSPRYKIIEKKQPVAFWCNPISGHNTLYWYLQNLGQGPELLIRYENEEAVDDSQLPKDRFSAERLKGVDSTLKIQPAELGDSAVYLCASSLSGLGINEQFFGPGTRLTVL.

The chain has TRBV3-1 and TRBJ2-1, with 9 bases that match TRBD2. CDR3 length: 13 amino acids. Germline CDR1 and CDR2: LGHDT and YNNKEL (reference sequence). The J segment lost 11 bases and the V segment lost 1 base, leaving 3 bases of the junction unmatched. CDR3 sequence reads: CASSQVSSGKQFF. DNA of the CDR3: TGTGCCAGCAGCCAAGTCTCTAGCGGGAAGCAGTTCTTC.

This clonotype was recorded many times. This rearrangement joins TRBV12-3 or TRBV12-4 to TRBJ1-1; 7 nucleotides match TRBD1. This CDR3 spans 13 amino acids. The V segment lost 4 bases and the J segment 5 bases; nucleotides outside the gene matches: 4. CDR3 coding DNA: TGTGCCAGCAGTTACACAGGGGATACTGAAGCTTTCTTT. Protein product: CASSYTGDTEAFF.

This clonotype came up many times. The rearrangement joins TRBV11-2 to TRBJ2-1; a possible D gene is TRBD1 (6 bases). The CDR3 has 16 amino acids. Trimming left V 1 base short and J 7 bases short, with 17 bases between. Germline V CDR1 and CDR2: SGHAT, FQNNGV. This chain's CDR3 is CASSLGQGFGWNEQFF. The CDR3 nucleotides are TGTGCCAGCAGCTTAGGTCAGGGGTTTGGGTGGAATGAGCAGTTCTTC.

This clonotype was observed at least ten times. The genes are TRBV7-9 and TRBJ2-7; 11 nucleotides match TRBD2. V trimming: 4 bases; J trimming: 0 bases; junction bases outside the gene matches: 8. The germline CDR1 and CDR2 sequences are SEHNR and FQNEAQ (reference sequence). The CDR3 is 17 residues long. CDR3 bases: TGTGCCAGCAGCTCGGGACTAGCGGATATGGACTCCTACGAGCAGTACTTC. This codes for CASSSGLADMDSYEQYF.

The gene calls are TRBV5-1 and TRBJ2-5, with 7 bases identical to TRBD2. J lost 5 bases, V lost 4 bases, and 14 bases had no gene match. CDR1 and CDR2 (germline): SGHRS, YFSETQ. CDR3 size: 16 residues. The chain's CDR3 is CASSPGTILGEETQYF. DNA for the CDR3: TGCGCCAGCAGCCCTGGGACTATCCTCGGCGAGGAGACCCAGTACTTC.

The genes are TRBV20-1 and TRBJ2-5; D is unresolved. CDR1 and CDR2 from the germline V gene are DFQATT and SNEGSKA (reference sequence). The V and J ends lost 5 bases and 4 bases respectively, with 17 bases between them. The CDR3 spans 14 residues. As DNA, the CDR3 is TGCAGTGCTCTGATCCGGGTAGGCCGAGAGACCCAGTACTTC. Its translation is CSALIRVGRETQYF.

On this clonotype: A single base separates this from a much larger clone, so it may be a read error. This chain connects TRBV11-2 to TRBJ2-2; weak D call: TRBD2 (5 bases). This CDR3 is built from 15 residues. Germline CDR1 is SGHAT and CDR2 is FQNNGV. The CDR3 reads CASSLSFGKTGELIF. CDR3 sequence (DNA): TGTGCCAGCAGCTTAAGTTTCGGAAAAACCGGGGAGCTGATTTTT.

The chain carries TRBV4-2 and TRBJ2-7, with 9 bases lining up with TRBD1. The CDR3 length is 17 residues. V lost 2 bases and J lost 1; bases outside the gene matches: 9. Germline assignment: CDR1 LGHNA and CDR2 YNFKEQ. Here the CDR3 DNA reads TGTGCCAGCAGCCAACTAATCGGACAGGGGTCATCCTACGAGCAGTACTTC. Protein: CASSQLIGQGSSYEQYF.

The chain recombines TRBV5-1 with TRBJ2-7, with 10 bases identical to TRBD2. Losses at the gene ends were 2 bases for V and 3 bases for J; bases not matched to a gene: 8. This CDR3 region has 16 residues. Germline values: CDR1 SGHRS, CDR2 YFSETQ. This chain's CDR3 is CASSLWTSGTNYEQYF. The DNA of the CDR3 is TGCGCCAGCAGCTTATGGACTAGCGGAACTAACTACGAGCAGTACTTC.

This rearrangement joins TRBV3-1 to TRBJ1-1; 9 bases are a match to TRBD1. J lost 6 bases, V lost 3 bases, and 8 bases had no gene match. The CDR3 has 15 amino acids. The germline gives CDR1 LGHDT, CDR2 YNNKEL (reference sequence). The CDR3 DNA is TGTGCCAGCAGCCAGTGGGACAGGGCCGCTCCTGAAGCTTTCTTT. Protein sequence: CASSQWDRAAPEAFF.

In the case of this clonotype: Sequence at one end of the junction differs from germline and may be a read error. The chain combines TRBV20-1 with TRBJ2-7; TRBD2 matches at 7 bases. Germline V gene data show CDR1 as DFQATT and CDR2 as SNEGSKA (reference sequence). The CDR3 contains 15 residues. Here the CDR3 DNA reads TGCAGTGCTAGAGATCAGGAGCGGGGATCCTGCGAGCAGTACTTC. This sequence encodes CSARDQERGSCEQYF.

This clonotype was seen a few times. The rearrangement joins TRBV29-1 to TRBJ2-7, with D possibly being TRBD1 or TRBD2 (5 bases each). This CDR3 comprises 15 residues. CDR1 is SQVTM and CDR2 is ANQGSEA in the germline V gene. V lost 1 base and J 3 bases, leaving 16 bases between the germline ends. CDR3 nucleotide sequence: TGCAGCGTTGAAGGGTGGAGAGGGGCCCTCTACGAGCAGTACTTC. Protein sequence: CSVEGWRGALYEQYF.

The rearrangement uses TRBV7-9 and TRBJ1-1; no reliable D call. CDR1 SEHNR and CDR2 FQNEAQ come from the germline V gene (reference sequence). V gave up 11 bases and J gave up 3 bases, with 16 bases separating them. The CDR3 is 13 residues long. The DNA for the CDR3 is TGTGCCGGTCAGACCCCGGGGTACACTGAAGCTTTCTTT. Protein: CAGQTPGYTEAFF.

This clonotype was seen only a few times. The rearrangement links TRBV20-1 to TRBJ2-1; 9 nucleotides align to TRBD2. The CDR3 has 14 amino acids. Germline V CDR1 and CDR2: DFQATT, SNEGSKA (reference sequence). The ends lost 1 base at V and 12 bases at J; junction bases unmatched: 10. The CDR3 DNA is TGCAGTGCTAGAGTCTCCCTAGCGGGACTCCGGCAGTTCTTC. Its protein product is CSARVSLAGLRQFF.

The chain is built from TRBV7-9 and TRBJ1-6; a weak D match, TRBD1 (5 bases). Trimming left V 4 bases short and J 8 bases short, with 15 bases between. The CDR3 sequence is 15 residues long. Germline V gene sequence: CDR1 SEHNR, CDR2 FQNEAQ (reference sequence). The CDR3 region is CASSSVGRDDSPLHF. The CDR3 region has the DNA TGTGCCAGCAGCTCAGTCGGCAGGGACGATTCACCCCTCCACTTT.

This clonotype was detected ten times or more. The CDR3 bases are TGTGCCAGCAGTTTCCCCGGGCAGGGCACCTACGAGCAGTACTTC. Translated: CASSFPGQGTYEQYF. This rearrangement joins TRBV28 to TRBJ2-7; TRBD1 is a possible D gene (5 bases). CDR3 length: 15 amino acids. Trimming took off 3 bases at V and 2 bases at J, with 14 bases between the two ends. CDR1 and CDR2 (germline): MDHEN, SYDVKM.

This clonotype was seen only a few times. V usage is TRBV6-2 or TRBV6-3 and J usage is TRBJ2-1, with 8 bases fitting TRBD2. The length of the CDR3 is 14 residues. Germline trimming cut 5 bases from V and 3 bases from J; bases unmatched to any gene: 3. Germline-derived CDR1 and CDR2 are MNHEY and SVGEGT. This CDR3 is CASSLAGFYNEQFF. In DNA form, the CDR3 reads TGTGCCAGCAGTCTAGCGGGTTTCTACAATGAGCAGTTCTTC.

In its sample, this clonotype was seen once. V usage is TRBV4-2 and J usage is TRBJ2-5, with 7 positions matching TRBD1. Trimming removed 1 base from V and 3 bases from J; junction bases left unmatched: 14. This CDR3 contains 18 residues. Looked up from germline, CDR1 is LGHNA and CDR2 is YNFKEQ. The CDR3 region has the DNA TGTGCCAGCAGCCAAGCGGTTAAGACTGGGACAGTAGAAGAGACCCAGTACTTC. It encodes CASSQAVKTGTVEETQYF.

J is TRBJ2-1 and V is TRBV28; 13 bases fit TRBD2. Per germline, CDR1 MDHEN and CDR2 SYDVKM. V shed 1 base and J 4 bases; nucleotides not matched to a gene: 1. CDR3 size: 16 residues. The CDR3 sequence: CASSLLLAGGYNEQFF. CDR3 nucleotide sequence: TGTGCCAGCAGTTTATTACTAGCGGGAGGGTACAATGAGCAGTTCTTC.

The chain recombines TRBV18 with TRBJ1-1, with D possibly being TRBD1 (5 bases). The CDR3 has 13 amino acids. From germline, CDR1 is KGHSH and CDR2 LQKENI. Trimming cost V 3 bases and J 4 bases, with 9 bases left between them. The CDR3 region has the DNA TGTGCCAGCTCACCTCCAGGGTTCACTGAAGCTTTCTTT. Its protein is CASSPPGFTEAFF.

The chain links TRBV20-1 to TRBJ2-3; a possible D gene is TRBD2 (6 bases). V was trimmed by 2 bases and J by 2 bases, leaving 14 bases between them. Germline CDR1 is DFQATT and CDR2 is SNEGSKA (reference sequence). The CDR3 has 15 amino acids. The CDR3, as DNA: TGCAGTGCTAGATCAGGACTACCCTACACAGATACGCAGTATTTT. Residues: CSARSGLPYTDTQYF.

A few counts support this clonotype. This chain uses TRBV20-1 with TRBJ1-6; no definite D call. The V end lost 0 bases, the J end lost 5 bases, and 14 bases lay between the germline ends. This CDR3 contains 16 residues. Germline V gene lookup returns CDR1 DFQATT and CDR2 SNEGSKA (reference sequence). CDR3 sequence (DNA): TGCAGTGCTAGAGATAACTTTAGGTTAAATAATTCACCCCTCCACTTT. Translation: CSARDNFRLNNSPLHF.